This TCR beta chain is from a study of T cells in Graves' hyperthyroidism and ophthalmopathy. Lactation, pregnancy, other autoimmune disease or uncontrolled infection led to exclusion of patients. This clonotype was detected many times. RNA transcripts provided the source from which TCR beta CDR3 regions were amplified. The primer set for the first-round RT-PCR of the TCR CDR3 was HTBI. Each CDR3 protein gets one entry after TCRdb re-called the multiplex PCR reads with MiXCR. The sample gives over 450,000 distinct CDR3 sequences, 17% of which show up once; 15% to 20% is in the top ten. CDR1 is MDHEN, CDR2 SYDVKM, per germline. This CDR3 contains 11 residues. The V end lost 3 bases, the J end lost 5 bases, and 5 bases lay between the germline ends.

The sequence was obtained from a young woman with Graves' ophthalmopathy. Sequencing was performed on blood. The chain has TRBV28 and TRBJ2-7; TRBD1 is a possible D gene (5 bases). The CDR3 DNA reads as TGTGCCAGCAGTTTGGACAACGAGCAGTACTTC. It codes for CASSLDNEQYF.